The rows below give T cell receptor beta chains drawn from one sample of a study of CD8+CD57+ T cells in acquired aplastic anemia. TCRdb redid the calling of the reads with MiXCR, one entry per CDR3 protein. The sample yields some 180,000 distinct CDR3 sequences, approximately 48% seen once. Material for sequencing was sorted CD4+, CD8+, or CD8+CD57+ T cells (not recorded which) from PBMCs. The receptors derive from a human donor with aplastic anemia. Each CDR3 is given with its conserved first and last residue. Each record gives: D gene, clone size, V gene, J gene, CDR3 DNA, CDR3 protein. D genes are given only for firm matches. Part of the rows lack a size; the others show once, few, many or a class for expanded clones.

D: NA; size: few; V: TRBV28; J: TRBJ1-1; DNA: TGTGCCAGCAGCCACCCTACAGGGCACACTGAAGCTTTCTTT; CDR3: CASSHPTGHTEAFF
D: NA; size: few; V: TRBV5-1; J: TRBJ1-1; DNA: TGCGCCAGCAGCTCTCAGGGTACCGCTTTCTTT; CDR3: CASSSQGTAFF
D: TRBD2; size: many; V: TRBV20-1; J: TRBJ2-1; DNA: TGCAGTGCTAGTATTCGGCTAGCGGGATCCAAGGATGAGCAGTTCTTC; CDR3: CSASIRLAGSKDEQFF
D: NA; size: NA; V: TRBV7-9; J: TRBJ2-7; DNA: TGTGCCAGCAGCTTAGTTAGCGAGCTGGAGCAGTACTTC; CDR3: CASSLVSELEQYF
D: TRBD1; size: NA; V: TRBV19; J: TRBJ1-1; DNA: TGTGCCAGTAGTAAGACAGGGGGCGTCACTGAAGCTTTCTTT; CDR3: CASSKTGGVTEAFF
D: NA; size: NA; V: TRBV4-1; J: TRBJ2-2; DNA: TGCGCCAGCAGCCAAGCCGGAGGGGGGGACACCGGGGAGCTGTTTTTT; CDR3: CASSQAGGGDTGELFF
D: NA; size: NA; V: TRBV20-1; J: TRBJ1-4; DNA: TGCAGTGCTAGAGATCCCAGGGATGAAAAACTGTTTTTT; CDR3: CSARDPRDEKLFF
D: TRBD1; size: many; V: TRBV27; J: TRBJ2-7; DNA: TGTGCCAGCAGTTTATTGGGACAGGCTAGCTCCTACGAGCAGTACTTC; CDR3: CASSLLGQASSYEQYF
D: NA; size: many; V: TRBV10-2; J: TRBJ2-1; DNA: TGCGCCAGCAGTGATCGGGAGAGCTCCTACAATGAGCAGTTCTTC; CDR3: CASSDRESSYNEQFF
D: NA; size: few; V: TRBV19; J: TRBJ2-7; DNA: TGTGCCACTATGGACTCGCCCCTCGGCGAGCAGTACTTC; CDR3: CATMDSPLGEQYF
D: NA; size: once; V: TRBV10-3; J: TRBJ2-7; DNA: TGTGCCATCCGTGGGGCTGACTCCTACGAGCAGTACTTC; CDR3: CAIRGADSYEQYF
D: NA; size: once; V: TRBV29-1; J: TRBJ2-3; DNA: TGCAGCGCTCGAGGCACAGATACGCAGTATTTT; CDR3: CSARGTDTQYF
D: TRBD2; size: NA; V: TRBV6-5; J: TRBJ2-3; DNA: TGTGCCAGCACTCCGGCGGGGGGGCCGGATACGCAGTATTTT; CDR3: CASTPAGGPDTQYF
D: NA; size: NA; V: TRBV11-1; J: TRBJ1-3; DNA: TGTGCCAACAGCTTATCTCTGGAATCTGGAAACACCATATATTTT; CDR3: CANSLSLESGNTIYF
D: NA; size: few; V: TRBV29-1; J: TRBJ1-1; DNA: TGCAGCGTTGCGGTTAGGACTGAAGCTTTCTTT; CDR3: CSVAVRTEAFF
D: NA; size: few; V: TRBV28; J: TRBJ2-1; DNA: TGTGCCAGCAATTCGGACCCGTCTCGATACAATGAGCAGTTCTTC; CDR3: CASNSDPSRYNEQFF
D: NA; size: many; V: TRBV20-1; J: TRBJ2-5; DNA: TGCAGTGCTAGAGACAGGGGCGGAGAGACCCAGTACTTC; CDR3: CSARDRGGETQYF
D: TRBD2; size: many; V: TRBV9; J: TRBJ2-1; DNA: TGTGCCAGCAGCGTAGCGGGGGGACACAATGAGCAGTTCTTC; CDR3: CASSVAGGHNEQFF
D: TRBD1; size: NA; V: TRBV5-1; J: TRBJ1-2; DNA: TGCGCCAGCAGCCAGGGACAGAACTATGGCTACATCTTC; CDR3: CASSQGQNYGYIF
D: TRBD1; size: many; V: TRBV7-2; J: TRBJ2-5; DNA: TGTGCCAGCAGCTCAGAAACCCTACAGGGGGCGACCCAGTACTTC; CDR3: CASSSETLQGATQYF
D: TRBD2; size: NA; V: TRBV10-3; J: TRBJ2-7; DNA: TGTGCCATCACCGAAGCACCCCGGACTAGTCATCGGGTTTACGAGCAGTACTTC; CDR3: CAITEAPRTSHRVYEQYF
D: NA; size: NA; V: TRBV7-3; J: TRBJ2-7; DNA: TGTGCCAGCAGCCGTGGGGCGGAATCCTACGAGCAGTACTTC; CDR3: CASSRGAESYEQYF
D: NA; size: few; V: TRBV28; J: TRBJ2-7; DNA: TGTGCCAGCAGTTCATCCGGGACCCGGGGTTTGAAGCAGTACTTC; CDR3: CASSSSGTRGLKQYF
D: TRBD1; size: NA; V: TRBV2; J: TRBJ2-5; DNA: TGTGCCAGCCGATTGACAGGGGAGGAGGAGACCCAGTACTTC; CDR3: CASRLTGEEETQYF
D: NA; size: NA; V: TRBV3-1; J: TRBJ1-2; DNA: TGTGCCAGCGGAGGGACCGCGAATAACTATGGCTACACCTTC; CDR3: CASGGTANNYGYTF
D: NA; size: NA; V: TRBV2; J: TRBJ1-1; DNA: TGTGCCAGCAGTGAGGGGCCTAACACTGAAGCTTTCTTT; CDR3: CASSEGPNTEAFF
D: NA; size: many; V: TRBV9; J: TRBJ2-7; DNA: TGTGCCAGCAGCGTAGGTCCCCCGGGGACCTCCTCCTACGAGCAGTACTTC; CDR3: CASSVGPPGTSSYEQYF
D: NA; size: NA; V: TRBV25-1; J: TRBJ2-7; DNA: TGTGCCAGCAGTTCTCCCCGACAGAAACGGTACGAGCAGTACTTC; CDR3: CASSSPRQKRYEQYF
D: NA; size: few; V: TRBV10-3; J: TRBJ2-3; DNA: TGTGCCATCAGTGAAGGGCTAGCCCCAGATACGCAGTATTTT; CDR3: CAISEGLAPDTQYF
D: TRBD2; size: NA; V: TRBV2; J: TRBJ2-7; DNA: TGTGCCAGCAAGTGGACTAGCAACGAGCAGTACTTC; CDR3: CASKWTSNEQYF
D: TRBD1; size: NA; V: TRBV24-1; J: TRBJ2-5; DNA: TGTGCCACCAGTGATCTGACAGGGAACCAAGAGACCCAGTACTTC; CDR3: CATSDLTGNQETQYF
D: NA; size: NA; V: TRBV6-5; J: TRBJ2-7; DNA: TGTGCCAGCAGTTACACAGGGTCGTTCGACGAGCAGTACTTC; CDR3: CASSYTGSFDEQYF